This T cell receptor beta chain was captured in a study of cytotoxic CD8 clonotypes in ibrutinib-treated CLL. A note on this clone: Its antigen is unknown.

Cryopreserved PBMCs were the source of about 1.9 micrograms of genomic DNA, which went to TCR beta libraries. This CDR3 is 16 amino acids long. With 3 bases clipped from V and 1 base from J, the junction kept 5 bases outside the gene matches. CDR1 SGDLS and CDR2 YYNGEE come from the germline V gene. The assay was immunoSEQ multiplex PCR, and TCRdb's table has in-frame clones only and misses some. The data contain 200,000 or so clones, nearly 80% of them seen just once; the ten biggest clones take up over 9.5%. Study-level points and caveats: Ibrutinib response saw clonality rise, and progression saw it return toward baseline.

The sequence was obtained from a human donor with chronic lymphocytic leukemia. The sequencing used PBMCs, collected after 12 months of ibrutinib treatment. The genes are TRBV9 and TRBJ1-1, with TRBD1 matching over 11 bases. The CDR3 spells CASSERTGGGNTEAFF. The CDR3 bases are TGTGCCAGCAGCGAGAGGACAGGGGGCGGGAACACTGAAGCTTTCTTT.